Following are 25 T cell receptor beta chains from one sample sequenced in a study of beta chain features in type 1 diabetes. Overall study results and limits: Researchers report that Type 1 diabetes patients had moderately but significantly shorter TCRB CDR3s across all four CD4+ subsets.

Their specific antigens are unknown. Expressed TCRB transcripts were sequenced, since all the RNA that had been isolated was reverse transcribed. TCRdb's copy holds only in-frame clones and misses some; the assay was immunoSEQ multiplex PCR. The data hold 250,000 to 350,000 clones, with roughly an eighth observed a single time. Material for sequencing was naive CD4+ T cells from blood. The source is a man aged 30 to 45 with type 1 diabetes.

The rearrangement uses TRBV30 and TRBJ2-7; 10 bases fit TRBD2. V lost 5 bases, J lost 6 bases, and 7 bases stayed unmatched. CDR1 is GTSNPN and CDR2 is SVGIG in the germline V gene (reference sequence). There are 13 residues in the CDR3. The CDR3 DNA is TGTGCCTGGTCCCTAGCGGGAGTCTTCGAGCAGTACTTC. It specifies CAWSLAGVFEQYF.

This clone was counted between two and nine times. This chain links TRBV28 with TRBJ2-3, with unresolved D. The CDR3 extends over 13 amino acids. The V gene lost 3 bases and the J gene lost 2 bases, with 6 bases spanning the gap. The germline CDR1 and CDR2 sequences are MDHEN and SYDVKM. CDR3 sequence reads: CASSFPITDTQYF. The CDR3 bases are TGTGCCAGCAGTTTCCCTATCACAGATACGCAGTATTTT.

The chain employs TRBV15 and TRBJ1-5; D remains unclear. This CDR3 has 14 amino acids. The germline V gene has CDR1 LNHNV and CDR2 YYDKDF (reference sequence). Trimming left V 1 base short and J 5 bases short, with 9 bases between. CDR3 nucleotide sequence: TGTGCCACCAGCAGAGGAGGGTTCGATCAGCCCCAGCATTTT. It specifies CATSRGGFDQPQHF.

V usage is TRBV14 and J usage is TRBJ1-2; TRBD1 matches 7 bases. Trimming took 4 bases from V and 5 from J; bases not matched to a gene: 4. CDR1 and CDR2 from the germline V gene are SGHDN and FVKESK. CDR3 size: 13 residues. This CDR3 is CASSRDSGYGYTF. In DNA form, the CDR3 reads TGTGCCAGCAGCCGGGACAGCGGTTATGGCTACACCTTC.

V is TRBV9 and J is TRBJ2-1, with D uncertain. This CDR3 spans 15 amino acids. Germline lookup yields CDR1 SGDLS and CDR2 YYNGEE. Trimming took 0 bases from V and 5 from J, leaving 12 bases between them. The CDR3: CASSVAPTRDNEQFF. CDR3 in DNA: TGTGCCAGCAGCGTAGCTCCCACACGGGACAATGAGCAGTTCTTC.

This clone came up a few times. The chain employs TRBV11-2 and TRBJ2-7; D ambiguous. V dropped 2 bases and J dropped 1 base, with 9 bases sitting between them. The CDR3 contains 14 residues. Germline CDR1 is SGHAT and CDR2 is FQNNGV. CDR3 coding DNA: TGTGCCAGCAGCTTACAAACAAGTTCCTACGAGCAGTACTTC. Encoded protein: CASSLQTSSYEQYF.

This clone was counted only a few times. The V and J genes are TRBV9 and TRBJ2-1, with 8 bases identical to TRBD2. V was clipped by 4 bases and J by 6 bases; unmatched bases: 9. The CDR3 covers 15 residues. In germline, CDR1 is SGDLS, CDR2 YYNGEE. The DNA of the CDR3 is TGTGCCAGCAGCTTGTCCGGGACTAGGGGCAATGAGCAGTTCTTC. Translation: CASSLSGTRGNEQFF.

The chain combines TRBV30 with TRBJ1-2; D is ambiguous. The V gene's germline CDR1 is GTSNPN and CDR2 SVGIG (reference sequence). This CDR3 has 12 amino acids. The V end was cut by 2 bases, the J end by 7 bases, with 11 bases between. The CDR3 bases are TGTGCCTGGAGTCGAGGGTGGAGTGGCTACACCTTC. It translates to CAWSRGWSGYTF.

This clone appeared a few times. The rearrangement joins TRBV5-1 to TRBJ1-2, with a weak D call TRBD1 (6 bases). Germline CDR1 and CDR2: SGHRS and YFSETQ. With 4 bases removed from V and 4 bases from J, the gap between germline ends came to 11 bases. The CDR3 is 13 residues long. CDR3: CASSVTGSYGYTF. CDR3 DNA sequence: TGCGCCAGCAGCGTAACAGGGTCCTATGGCTACACCTTC.

This clone has only a few counts. The J gene is TRBJ2-6, the V gene TRBV5-1, with D maybe TRBD2 (6 bases). The V gene lost 2 bases and the J gene lost 9 bases, with 15 bases spanning the gap. Germline-derived CDR1 and CDR2 are SGHRS and YFSETQ. This CDR3 has 15 amino acids. In DNA, the CDR3 is TGCGCCAGCAGCTTAAAAGAACTAGCCTTCAACGTCCTGACTTTC. Its protein product is CASSLKELAFNVLTF.

This CDR3 is CATSRDLGLAGYNEQFF. In DNA form, the CDR3 reads TGTGCCACCAGCAGAGATCTGGGACTAGCGGGGTACAATGAGCAGTTCTTC. V usage is TRBV15 and J usage is TRBJ2-1; 13 bases agree with TRBD2. Germline V gene sequence: CDR1 LNHNV, CDR2 YYDKDF (reference sequence). The CDR3 totals 17 residues. With V trimmed by 0 bases and J by 4 bases, 3 bases remained unmatched. The variable domain in full, completed from reference TRBV15 and TRBJ2-1, reads DAMVIQNPRYQVTQFGKPVTLSCSQTLNHNVMYWYQQKSSQAPKLLFHYYDKDFNNEADTPDNFQSRRPNTSFCFLDIRSPGLGDTAMYLCATSRDLGLAGYNEQFFGPGTRLTVL.

There are a few counts of this clone. The chain uses TRBV7-3 and TRBJ2-3; a weak D match, TRBD1 (5 bases). V dropped 5 bases and J dropped 3 bases, with 15 bases sitting between them. CDR1 is SGHTA and CDR2 is FQGTGA in the germline V gene. This CDR3 has 15 residues. The CDR3 sequence: CASSKGAVGTDTQYF. The CDR3, as DNA: TGTGCCAGCAGCAAAGGGGCGGTGGGGACAGATACGCAGTATTTT. Looking up the rest from reference TRBV7-3 and TRBJ2-3 gives the full variable domain: GAGVSQTPSNKVTEKGKYVELRCDPISGHTALYWYRQSLGQGPEFLIYFQGTGAADDSGLPNDRFFAVRPEGSVSTLKIQRTERGDSAVYLCASSKGAVGTDTQYFGPGTRLTVL.

This clone occurred a few times. V gene TRBV5-1 combines with J gene TRBJ2-1; 12 bases match TRBD1. The V segment lost 0 bases and the J segment 9 bases; nucleotides outside the gene matches: 4. This CDR3 spans 15 amino acids. CDR1 and CDR2 (germline): SGHRS, YFSETQ. CDR3 loop: CASSLGDRGRGEQFF. In DNA form, the CDR3 reads TGCGCCAGCAGCTTGGGGGACAGGGGGCGGGGTGAGCAGTTCTTC.

This clone was observed a handful of times. The V and J genes are TRBV7-9 and TRBJ1-2; 10 bases map to TRBD1. The CDR3 spans 14 residues. Germline trimming cut 4 bases from V and 7 bases from J; bases unmatched to any gene: 6. CDR1 is SEHNR, CDR2 FQNEAQ, per germline (reference sequence). In DNA, the CDR3 is TGTGCCAGCAGCTCACCGACAGGGGGCCGTGGCTACACCTTC. This codes for CASSSPTGGRGYTF.

This clone came up a few times. Other DNA variants within this sample encode the same CDR3. This sequence joins TRBV5-1 and TRBJ2-5; D remains ambiguous. This CDR3 contains 12 residues. Trimming took off 0 bases at V and 5 bases at J, with 5 bases between the two ends. From germline, CDR1 is SGHRS and CDR2 YFSETQ. CDR3 bases: TGCGCCAGCAGCTTGGCCGGGGAGACCCAGTACTTC. As protein: CASSLAGETQYF.

This clone occurred a few times. The CDR3 reads CASRIIRFHEQYF. The CDR3 bases are TGTGCCAGCAGGATAATCAGGTTTCACGAGCAGTACTTC. The chain joins TRBV5-6 to TRBJ2-7; D gene unclear. The CDR3 is 13 residues long. V gave up 5 bases and J gave up 5 bases, with 14 bases separating them. Germline assignment: CDR1 SGHDT and CDR2 YYEEEE. Complete variable domain (other parts from reference TRBV5-6 and TRBJ2-7): DAGVTQSPTHLIKTRGQQVTLRCSPKSGHDTVSWYQQALGQGPQFIFQYYEEEERQRGNFPDRFSGHQFPNYSSELNVNALLLGDSALYLCASRIIRFHEQYFGPGTRLTVT.

The rearrangement links TRBV4-2 to TRBJ1-1, with D possibly matching TRBD1 (6 bases). Per germline, CDR1 LGHNA and CDR2 YNFKEQ. Trimming shortened V by 1 base and J by 5 bases, and 11 bases separated the two germline ends. CDR3 length: 14 amino acids. The CDR3, as DNA: TGTGCCAGCAGCCAAGGCAGGGGAGGGACTGAAGCTTTCTTT. Translation gives CASSQGRGGTEAFF.

This clone turned up a few times. This sequence joins TRBV7-2 and TRBJ2-1; D ambiguous. Germline V gives CDR1 SGHTA, CDR2 FQGNSA. There are 14 residues in the CDR3. The V and J ends lost 4 bases and 6 bases respectively, with 13 bases between them. The CDR3 sequence is CASSSPRLINEQFF. The DNA for the CDR3 is TGTGCCAGCAGCTCTCCCAGACTTATCAATGAGCAGTTCTTC. Full variable domain (outside the CDR3, taken from reference TRBV7-2 and TRBJ2-1): GAGVSQSPSNKVTEKGKDVELRCDPISGHTALYWYRQSLGQGLEFLIYFQGNSAPDKSGLPSDRFSAERTGGSVSTLTIQRTQQEDSAVYLCASSSPRLINEQFFGPGTRLTVL.

The chain is built from TRBV19 and TRBJ2-2, with 11 bases matching TRBD2. Germline loops: CDR1 LNHDA, CDR2 SQIVND (reference sequence). J lost 5 bases, V lost 2 bases, and 1 base had no gene match. The CDR3 runs 15 residues. The CDR3 region is CASSITSGGTGELFF. CDR3 nucleotide sequence: TGTGCCAGTAGTATAACTAGCGGGGGTACCGGGGAGCTGTTTTTT.

Only a few counts were recorded for this clone. The rearrangement uses TRBV18 and TRBJ2-5; D ambiguous. CDR3 length equals 15 residues. Trimming took 1 base from V and 4 from J, leaving 13 bases between them. The germline CDR1 and CDR2 sequences are KGHSH and LQKENI. In DNA, the CDR3 is TGTGCCAGCTCACCACTCAGAGAGCGTGGAGAGACCCAGTACTTC. It specifies CASSPLRERGETQYF. Together with reference TRBV18 and TRBJ2-5, the CDR3 gives the full variable domain: NAGVMQNPRHLVRRRGQEARLRCSPMKGHSHVYWYRQLPEEGLKFMVYLQKENIIDESGMPKERFSAEFPKEGPSILRIQQVVRGDSAAYFCASSPLRERGETQYFGPGTRLLVL.

This clone was found a few times. The CDR3 is CASSFVGAGGYTF. The CDR3 DNA reads TGTGCCAGCAGTTTCGTAGGGGCCGGTGGCTACACCTTC. The rearrangement joins TRBV27 to TRBJ1-2, with D possibly TRBD1 on 5 matching bases. Per germline, CDR1 MNHEY and CDR2 SMNVEV (reference sequence). The germline V and J ends were trimmed by 3 bases and 7 bases, with 12 bases remaining between them. CDR3 length: 13 residues.

V and J are TRBV7-9 and TRBJ2-2, with TRBD1 as a possible D gene (7 bases). Germline lookup yields CDR1 SEHNR and CDR2 FQNEAQ (reference sequence). V was trimmed by 6 bases and J by 7 bases, leaving 18 bases between them. CDR3 length: 15 amino acids. The CDR3 sequence: CASRHLTGRDGELFF. The DNA of the CDR3 is TGTGCCAGCAGGCATTTGACAGGGCGGGACGGGGAGCTGTTTTTT.

This clone was picked up a small number of times. The chain employs TRBV5-6 and TRBJ2-7, with D possibly TRBD1 on 5 matching bases. The CDR3 consists of 12 residues. Germline V lookup: CDR1 SGHDT, CDR2 YYEEEE. Trimming took 4 bases from V and 3 from J, leaving 8 bases between them. The DNA of the CDR3 is TGTGCCAGCAGCCGTGACAGCTACGAGCAGTACTTC. This encodes CASSRDSYEQYF.

This clone was seen a handful of times. Other DNA sequences within the sample encode an identical CDR3. This rearrangement joins TRBV5-1 to TRBJ2-7; a weak D match, TRBD1 (5 bases). CDR1 is SGHRS and CDR2 is YFSETQ in the germline V gene. The CDR3 has 13 residues. V was trimmed by 4 bases and J by 3 bases, leaving 11 bases between them. CDR3 loop: CASSLGQVYEQYF. In DNA form, the CDR3 reads TGCGCCAGCAGCCTAGGACAAGTCTACGAGCAGTACTTC.

This clone was seen a few times. The gene calls are TRBV5-6 and TRBJ1-1; 10 positions agree with TRBD1. Germline assignment: CDR1 SGHDT and CDR2 YYEEEE. Trimming cost V 5 bases and J 6 bases; bases outside gene matches: 7. CDR3 length equals 14 residues. This CDR3 reads CASRLGQGKAEAFF. DNA of the CDR3: TGTGCCAGCAGGCTGGGACAGGGGAAGGCTGAAGCTTTCTTT. The full variable domain, completed using reference TRBV5-6 and TRBJ1-1, is DAGVTQSPTHLIKTRGQQVTLRCSPKSGHDTVSWYQQALGQGPQFIFQYYEEEERQRGNFPDRFSGHQFPNYSSELNVNALLLGDSALYLCASRLGQGKAEAFFGQGTRLTVV.